This T cell receptor (beta chain) was documented in a study of blood T cell repertoires in COVID-19 (dated by TCRdb to the early 2020s). In the study overall: Samples from collaborators originated in the United States, Italy and Spain and spanned both the acute and convalescent phases of COVID-19. A de-identified subject ID, COVID-19 status, age in years and sex were almost always included in the sample metadata. The repertoires were released in a freely available public database meant as a resource for research on the immune response to SARS-CoV-2. Deeply sampled blood TCRbeta repertoires from subjects exposed to, actively infected with, or recovered from COVID-19 were included in the dataset. Samples came from the ongoing ImmuneRACE study (first 160 participants) plus 1,254 subjects from 6 global collaborators. The prospective study material was composed of cDNA or gDNA derived from T cells, B-cell-depleted T cells, or PBMCs. HLA class I and class II types, where available, came from metadata supplied by the sample provider rather than from assay-based typing. Here is what the overall study found, with its caveats: The quantity of clinical and demographic metadata differed by source and by participant and was supplied without curation.

Enrolling through a virtual design, the prospective study's participants ranged in age from about 18 to 89 years and lived across some 23 United States geographic areas. Cohort assignment in the prospective study relied on participant-reported clinical history from a screening survey and a study questionnaire. For ImmuneRACE Cohort 3, a participant was defined as recovered based on two consecutive negative NP/OP PCR tests, clearance by a healthcare professional, or resolution of symptoms. In the prospective study, whole blood, serum and a nasopharyngeal or oropharyngeal swab were collected from each participant by mobile phlebotomists. Additional blood draws and questionnaires over an approximately two-month period could optionally be provided by prospective study participants. Blood samples from the prospective study were shipped frozen or at room temperature prior to DNA extraction. TCRbeta CDR3 regions were amplified from genomic DNA using the immunoSEQ Assay, a bias-controlled multiplex PCR. As for how the authors treated the data: Nucleated cell counts per sample were estimated from amplification of reference gene primers within the assay. Sequence reads were collapsed and filtered to measure the absolute abundance of every unique TCRbeta CDR3 rearrangement. Productive Simpson clonality was computed per sample as the square root of Simpson's diversity index over productive rearrangements. TCRdb holds this immuneACCESS table with in-frame rearrangements only. Some clones are missing; in checked studies, unresolved V genes explain under half, and the rest has no known cause. D and trimming come from the DNA, and the V and J calls and clone size come from that table. The sample records over 150,000 clones, more than 75% of which are singletons. The ten largest account for roughly 7% of the sample.

Regarding this clone: Its antigen target is currently unknown. Per-base qualities were not stored, and no clone one base away is much larger.

Sequences SGHNT (CDR1) and YENEEA (CDR2) are obtained from the germline V gene. V is shortened by 5 bases, J by 4 bases, and the region joining them spans 16 bases. From cysteine to phenylalanine, the CDR3 is 15 amino acids long. CDR3 DNA only is kept here, 45 bases in frame from base 1. The chain is encoded by TRBV11-3 joined to TRBJ2-3; possibly the D gene is TRBD1, per 6 matching bases. Sequencing used PBMCs or T cells enriched from blood (not recorded which). The TCR originated in a woman aged 45-60 years who had recovered from COVID-19. The CDR3 region: CASSTGQNGPDTQYF. In nucleotide form, the sequence is TGTGCCAGCAGCACCGGACAGAATGGTCCAGATACGCAGTATTTT.